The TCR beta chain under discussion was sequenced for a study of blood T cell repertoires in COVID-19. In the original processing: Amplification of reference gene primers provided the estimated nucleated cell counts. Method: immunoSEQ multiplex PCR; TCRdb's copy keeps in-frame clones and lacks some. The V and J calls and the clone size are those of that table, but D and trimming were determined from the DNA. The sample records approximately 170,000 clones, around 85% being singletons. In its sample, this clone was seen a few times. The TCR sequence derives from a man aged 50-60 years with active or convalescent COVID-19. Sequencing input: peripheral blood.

CDR3 in amino acids: CASSVTGSNQPQHF. Written as DNA, the CDR3 is TGTGCCAGCTCCGTGACAGGCAGCAATCAGCCCCAGCATTTT. The gene calls are TRBV7-9 and TRBJ1-5; weak D call: TRBD1 (6 bases). The V and J ends lost 8 bases and 1 base respectively, with 12 bases between them. Germline assignment: CDR1 SEHNR and CDR2 FQNEAQ (reference sequence). The CDR3 runs 14 residues.